This TCR beta chain appears in the sequencing data of a study of cytomegalovirus exposure and HLA in healthy donors. General study results and limits: TCR beta chains numbering more than 150 were designated cytomegalovirus-associated. Differences between HLA loci emerged in a later analysis of TCR association rates, with DRB1 most and HLA-C fewest.

This clone was counted between two and nine times. The antigen remains unidentified. It was with 60 Vbeta and 13 Jbeta primers that the PCR ran. Method: immunoSEQ multiplex PCR; TCRdb's copy keeps in-frame clones and lacks some. The sample holds 190,000 or so clones, about 80% seen once. The TCR originated in a boy between 10 and 17 years old in good health and CMV-seronegative. The sequencing sample was made of PBMCs.

The CDR3 DNA is TGCGCCAGCAGCTTGGAAGGCGGGAGGGTTCCGTACCAAGAGACCCAGTACTTC. This encodes CASSLEGGRVPYQETQYF. The rearrangement joins TRBV5-1 to TRBJ2-5, with 9 bases aligning to TRBD2. The trim removed 0 bases at V and 0 bases at J, leaving 9 bases unmatched. The CDR3 loop spans 18 amino acids. In germline, CDR1 is SGHRS, CDR2 YFSETQ.